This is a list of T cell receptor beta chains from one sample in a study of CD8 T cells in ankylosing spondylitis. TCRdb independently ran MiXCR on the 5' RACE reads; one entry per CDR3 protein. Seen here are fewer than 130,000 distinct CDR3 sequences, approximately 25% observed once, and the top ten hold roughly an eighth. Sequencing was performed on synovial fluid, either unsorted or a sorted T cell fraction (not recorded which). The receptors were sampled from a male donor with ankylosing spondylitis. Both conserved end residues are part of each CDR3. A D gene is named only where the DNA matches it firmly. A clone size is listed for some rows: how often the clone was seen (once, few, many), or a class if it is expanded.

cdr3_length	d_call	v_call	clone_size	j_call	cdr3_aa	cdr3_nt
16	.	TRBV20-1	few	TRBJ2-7	CSASFSRTAHFYEQYF	TGCAGTGCTAGCTTTTCTCGGACAGCACACTTCTACGAGCAGTACTTC
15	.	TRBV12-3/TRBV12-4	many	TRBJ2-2	CASTLQGRDTGELFF	TGTGCCAGCACCCTACAGGGACGCGACACCGGGGAGCTGTTTTTT
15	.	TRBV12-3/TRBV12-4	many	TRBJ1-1	CASSFSMEGNTEAFF	TGTGCCAGCAGTTTCTCCATGGAGGGAAACACTGAAGCTTTCTTT
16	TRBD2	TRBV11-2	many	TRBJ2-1	CASSLASGTDYNEQFF	TGTGCCAGCAGCTTGGCTAGCGGGACCGACTACAATGAGCAGTTCTTC
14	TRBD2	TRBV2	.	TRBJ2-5	CASSPTGGQETQYF	TGTGCCAGCAGTCCGACGGGGGGGCAAGAGACCCAGTACTTC
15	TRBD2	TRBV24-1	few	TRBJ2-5	CATGKRAGGQETQYF	TGTGCCACCGGGAAGCGGGCGGGAGGTCAAGAGACCCAGTACTTC
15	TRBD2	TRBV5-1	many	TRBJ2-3	CASSLEGLGADTQYF	TGCGCCAGCAGCCTGGAGGGACTAGGCGCAGATACGCAGTATTTT
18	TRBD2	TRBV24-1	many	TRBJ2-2	CATSEHGLAGARTGELFF	TGTGCCACCAGTGAACACGGACTAGCGGGAGCTCGAACCGGGGAGCTGTTTTTT
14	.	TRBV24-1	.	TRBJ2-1	CATSESGDGDEQFF	TGTGCCACCAGTGAGAGCGGTGACGGGGATGAGCAGTTCTTC
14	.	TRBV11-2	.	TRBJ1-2	CASSPGQGDYGYTF	TGTGCCAGCAGCCCCGGGCAGGGAGACTATGGCTACACCTTC
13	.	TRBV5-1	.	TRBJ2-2	CASSSTDTGELFF	TGCGCCAGCAGCTCGACAGACACCGGGGAGCTGTTTTTT
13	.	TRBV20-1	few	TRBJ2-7	CSAMVPRAYEQYF	TGCAGTGCTATGGTCCCCAGGGCCTACGAGCAGTACTTC